The clone carrying this T cell receptor (beta chain) was seen more than once but under ten times. Antigen unknown. Treatment indicated: oral pan-JAK inhibitor, 5-10 mg twice daily. This specimen comes from a study of CD8+ T cells in alopecia areata. Study-wide findings and caveats: Lesional scalp displayed greater clonality than normal scalp, most notably in alopecia totalis/universalis. For patients receiving tofacitinib, scalp clonality and expanded CD8+ clones among the top 100 significantly decreased.

The sequencing template was cDNA reverse transcribed from extracted RNA. The assay was immunoSEQ multiplex PCR, and TCRdb's table has in-frame clones only and misses some. The sample carries roughly 120,000 clones, approximately 51% recorded once. This TCR was sampled from a human donor with alopecia areata. The sample in question was CD4+ T cells sorted from blood, obtained at week 24, from a patient treated with tofacitinib.

As DNA, the CDR3 is TGTGCCAGCAGTTACGGGGTTGGCTATGGCTACACCTTC. Residues: CASSYGVGYGYTF. The rearrangement joins TRBV6-5 to TRBJ1-2; no clear D. The V gene lost 2 bases and the J gene lost 4 bases, with 8 bases spanning the gap. The CDR3 loop spans 13 amino acids. In germline, CDR1 is MNHEY, CDR2 SVGAGI.